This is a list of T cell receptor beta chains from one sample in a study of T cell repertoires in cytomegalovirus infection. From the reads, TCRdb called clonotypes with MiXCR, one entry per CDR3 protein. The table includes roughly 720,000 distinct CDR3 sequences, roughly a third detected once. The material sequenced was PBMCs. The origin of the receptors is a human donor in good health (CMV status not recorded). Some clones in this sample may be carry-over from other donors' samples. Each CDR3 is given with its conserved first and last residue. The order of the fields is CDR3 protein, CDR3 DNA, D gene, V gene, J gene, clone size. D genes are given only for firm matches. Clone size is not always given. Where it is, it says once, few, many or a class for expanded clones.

CSARDQWMAEAFF	TGCAGTGCTAGAGATCAATGGATGGCTGAAGCTTTCTTT	.	TRBV20-1	TRBJ1-1	.
CSANGGTSTDTQYF	TGCAGTGCTAACGGGGGCACTAGCACAGATACGCAGTATTTT	.	TRBV20-1	TRBJ2-3	.
CASRNPLQGYSYTF	TGTGCCAGCAGAAACCCCCTACAGGGGTACAGCTACACCTTC	TRBD1	TRBV28	TRBJ1-2	.
CASSPPGWMYEQYF	TGTGCCAGCAGTCCCCCAGGGTGGATGTACGAGCAGTACTTC	.	TRBV28	TRBJ2-7	.
CASSLTTGPNEKLFF	TGTGCCAGCAGCTTGACAACAGGGCCTAATGAAAAACTGTTTTTT	.	TRBV28	TRBJ1-4	.
CATSVSGLGQPQHF	TGTGCCACCAGTGTGTCGGGGTTGGGTCAGCCCCAGCATTTT	.	TRBV24-1	TRBJ1-5	.
CASSQIDSNYGYTF	TGTGCCAGCAGTCAAATCGACAGTAACTATGGCTACACCTTC	.	TRBV27	TRBJ1-2	.
CASSLAIGGPVFYEQYF	TGTGCCAGCAGCTTAGCAATAGGGGGCCCAGTTTTCTACGAGCAGTACTTC	TRBD1	TRBV7-6	TRBJ2-7	.
CASSKAQAVRETQYF	TGTGCCAGCAGCAAAGCACAGGCAGTCCGAGAGACCCAGTACTTC	.	TRBV7-2	TRBJ2-5	many
CASSLDMRGVKHF	TGTGCCAGCAGCTTAGATATGAGGGGGGTGAAGCATTTT	.	TRBV7-2	TRBJ1-5	.
CASSQGEGGGTNEKLFF	TGCGCCAGCAGCCAAGGGGAGGGGGGGGGAACTAATGAAAAACTGTTTTTT	.	TRBV4-1	TRBJ1-4	.